What follows is one TCR beta chain and its context. Its specificity is not known. This sample's treatment: 15 to 20 received Ad26.COV2.S at low or high dose, single or two shots; several received placebo; per-sample allocation not given. Samples came from day 63 after the first vaccine or placebo injection. The CDR3 is 12 amino acids. Germline CDR1 is SGHTA and CDR2 is FQGNSA. V gave up 5 bases and J gave up 6 bases, with 10 bases separating them. This record belongs to a study of Ad26.COV2.S vaccination and SARS-CoV-2 variants. For the study at large: Into the muscle, Ad26.COV2.S was dosed once or twice, 56 days apart.

TCRdb's table, derived via immunoSEQ multiplex PCR, lists solely in-frame clones and lacks some. The repertoire holds 410,000 or so clones, with around nine tenths as singletons. Overall study results and limits: Vaccinees reportedly had broad spike-specific CD8+ and CD4+ T cell responses.

The J gene is TRBJ2-5, the V gene TRBV7-2; no reliable D call. This receptor was identified in a person between 18 and 65 years old who received the Ad26.COV2.S COVID-19 vaccine or a placebo. The sequenced sample was peripheral blood, obtained in a trial of Ad26.COV2.S vaccine versus placebo. CDR3 protein: CASSPLAQTQYF. The CDR3 DNA follows: TGTGCCAGCAGCCCCCTCGCGCAGACCCAGTACTTC.